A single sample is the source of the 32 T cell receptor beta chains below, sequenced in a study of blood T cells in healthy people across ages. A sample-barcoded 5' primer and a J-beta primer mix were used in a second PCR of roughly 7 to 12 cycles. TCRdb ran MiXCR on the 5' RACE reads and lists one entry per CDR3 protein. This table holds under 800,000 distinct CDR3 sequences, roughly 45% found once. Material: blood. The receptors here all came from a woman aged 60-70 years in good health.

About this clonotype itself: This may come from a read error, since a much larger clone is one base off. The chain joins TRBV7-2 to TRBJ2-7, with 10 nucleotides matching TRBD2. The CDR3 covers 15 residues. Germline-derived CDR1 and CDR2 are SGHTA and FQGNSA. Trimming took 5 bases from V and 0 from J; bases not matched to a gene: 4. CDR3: CASSVGLAHSYEQYF. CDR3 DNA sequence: TGTGCCAGCAGCGTGGGACTAGCGCACTCCTACGAGCAGTACTTC.

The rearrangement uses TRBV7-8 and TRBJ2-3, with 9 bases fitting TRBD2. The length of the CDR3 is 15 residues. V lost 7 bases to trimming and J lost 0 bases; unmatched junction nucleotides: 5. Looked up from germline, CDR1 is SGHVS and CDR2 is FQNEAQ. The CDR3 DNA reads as TGTGCCAGCAACTTCGGACTAGCGAGCACAGATACGCAGTATTTT. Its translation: CASNFGLASTDTQYF.

CDR3 amino acids: CSARTYRGASYEQYF. CDR3 DNA sequence: TGCAGTGCTAGAACCTACAGGGGGGCCTCCTACGAGCAGTACTTC. The V call is TRBV20-1, the J call TRBJ2-7; 8 bases align to TRBD1. The germline V gene has CDR1 DFQATT and CDR2 SNEGSKA (reference sequence). J gave up 0 bases and V 2 bases, and 6 bases lay outside the gene matches. The CDR3 runs to 15 residues.

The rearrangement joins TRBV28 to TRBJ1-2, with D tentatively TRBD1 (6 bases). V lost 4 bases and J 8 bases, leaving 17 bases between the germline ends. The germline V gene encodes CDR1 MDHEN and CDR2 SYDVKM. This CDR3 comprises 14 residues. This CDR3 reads CASSSGGQVLGYTF. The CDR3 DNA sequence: TGTGCCAGCAGTTCGGGGGGACAAGTTTTAGGCTACACCTTC.

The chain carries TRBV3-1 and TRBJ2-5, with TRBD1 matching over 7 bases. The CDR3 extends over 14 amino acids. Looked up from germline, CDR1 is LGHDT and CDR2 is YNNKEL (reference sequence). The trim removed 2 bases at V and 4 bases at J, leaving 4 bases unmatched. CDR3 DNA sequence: TGTGCCAGCAGCCAAACTAACAGGGGAGAGACCCAGTACTTC. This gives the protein CASSQTNRGETQYF.

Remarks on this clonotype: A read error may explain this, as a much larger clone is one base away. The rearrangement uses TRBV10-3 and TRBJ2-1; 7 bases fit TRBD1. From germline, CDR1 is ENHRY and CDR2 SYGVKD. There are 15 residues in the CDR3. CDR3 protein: CTISDRESSYNEQFF. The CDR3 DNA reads TGTACCATCAGTGACAGGGAAAGCTCCTACAATGAGCAGTTCTTC.

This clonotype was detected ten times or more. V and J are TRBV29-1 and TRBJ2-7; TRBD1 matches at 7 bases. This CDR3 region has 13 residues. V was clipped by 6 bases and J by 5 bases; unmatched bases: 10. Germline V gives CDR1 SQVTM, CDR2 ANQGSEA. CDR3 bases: TGCAGCGTGAGTATACAGGGGAAGGACGAGCAGTACTTC. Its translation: CSVSIQGKDEQYF.

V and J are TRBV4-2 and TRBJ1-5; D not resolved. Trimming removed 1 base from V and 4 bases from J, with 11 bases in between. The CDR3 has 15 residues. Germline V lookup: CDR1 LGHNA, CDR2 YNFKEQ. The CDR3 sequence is CASSQGTPGNQPQHF. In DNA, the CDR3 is TGTGCCAGCAGCCAAGGAACCCCGGGGAATCAGCCCCAGCATTTT.

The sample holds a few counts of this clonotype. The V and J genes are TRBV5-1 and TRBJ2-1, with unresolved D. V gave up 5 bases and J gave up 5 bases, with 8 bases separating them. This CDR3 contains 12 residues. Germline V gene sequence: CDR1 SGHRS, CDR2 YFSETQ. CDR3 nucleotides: TGCGCCAGCAGAGTCGTGGACAATGAGCAGTTCTTC. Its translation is CASRVVDNEQFF.

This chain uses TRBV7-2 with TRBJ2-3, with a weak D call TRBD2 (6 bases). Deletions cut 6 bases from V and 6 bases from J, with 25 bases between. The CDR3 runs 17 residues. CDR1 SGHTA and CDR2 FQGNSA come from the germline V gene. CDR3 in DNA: TGTGCCAGCAGGGCACCTAGCGAGGGAAAAAAGCTGGATACGCAGTATTTT. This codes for CASRAPSEGKKLDTQYF.

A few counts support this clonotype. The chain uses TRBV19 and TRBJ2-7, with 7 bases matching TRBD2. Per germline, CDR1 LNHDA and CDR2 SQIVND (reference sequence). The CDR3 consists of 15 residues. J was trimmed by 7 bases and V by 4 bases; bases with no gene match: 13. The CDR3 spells CASSSGSTRQNEQYF. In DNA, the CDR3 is TGTGCCAGTAGTAGCGGGAGTACTCGTCAAAATGAGCAGTACTTC.

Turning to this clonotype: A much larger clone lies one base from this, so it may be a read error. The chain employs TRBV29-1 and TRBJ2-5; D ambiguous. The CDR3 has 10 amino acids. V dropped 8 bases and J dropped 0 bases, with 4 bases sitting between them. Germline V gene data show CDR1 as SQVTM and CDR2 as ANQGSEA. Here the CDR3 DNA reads TGCAGCTTGTACCAAGAGACCCAGTACTTC. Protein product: CSLYQETQYF.

The CDR3 loop is CSARPGLGFRLYF. The CDR3 nucleotides are TGCAGTGCTAGACCGGGACTGGGATTCCGGCTGTACTTC. The chain recombines TRBV20-1 with TRBJ2-4; perhaps TRBD2 as D (6 bases). Germline CDR1 and CDR2: DFQATT and SNEGSKA (reference sequence). This CDR3 spans 13 amino acids. The V gene lost 2 bases and the J gene lost 15 bases, with 20 bases spanning the gap.

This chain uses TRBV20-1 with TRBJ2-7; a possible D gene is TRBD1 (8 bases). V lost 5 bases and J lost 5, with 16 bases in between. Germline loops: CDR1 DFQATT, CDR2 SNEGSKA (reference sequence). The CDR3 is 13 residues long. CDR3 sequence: CSALNRGTNEQYF. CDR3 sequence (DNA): TGCAGTGCTCTGAACAGGGGGACTAACGAGCAGTACTTC.

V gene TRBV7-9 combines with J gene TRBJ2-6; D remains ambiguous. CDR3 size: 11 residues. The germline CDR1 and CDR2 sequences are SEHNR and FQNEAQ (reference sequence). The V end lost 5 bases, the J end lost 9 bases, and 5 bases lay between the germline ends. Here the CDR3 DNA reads TGTGCCAGCAGCGTCAACAACGTCCTGACTTTC. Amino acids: CASSVNNVLTF.

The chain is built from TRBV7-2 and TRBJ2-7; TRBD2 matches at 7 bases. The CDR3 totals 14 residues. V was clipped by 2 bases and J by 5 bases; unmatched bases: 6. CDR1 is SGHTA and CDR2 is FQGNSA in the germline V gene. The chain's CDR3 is CASSLNSGRHEQYF. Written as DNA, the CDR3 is TGTGCCAGCAGCTTAAATAGCGGGCGGCACGAGCAGTACTTC.

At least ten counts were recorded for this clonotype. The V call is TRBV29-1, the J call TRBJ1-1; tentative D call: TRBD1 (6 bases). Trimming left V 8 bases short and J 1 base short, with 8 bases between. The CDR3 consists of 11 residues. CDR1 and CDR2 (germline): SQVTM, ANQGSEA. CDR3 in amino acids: CSTQGNTEAFF. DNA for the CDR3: TGCAGCACACAGGGGAACACTGAAGCTTTCTTT. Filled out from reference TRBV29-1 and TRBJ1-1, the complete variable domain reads SAVISQKPSRDICQRGTSLTIQCQVDSQVTMMFWYRQQPGQSLTLIATANQGSEATYESGFVIDKFPISRPNLTFSTLTVSNMSPEDSSIYLCSTQGNTEAFFGQGTRLTVV.

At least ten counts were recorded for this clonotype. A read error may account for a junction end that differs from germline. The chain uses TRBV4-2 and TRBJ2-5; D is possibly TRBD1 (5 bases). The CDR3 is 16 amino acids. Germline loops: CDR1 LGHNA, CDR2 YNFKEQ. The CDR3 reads CASSQELNRMGETQYF. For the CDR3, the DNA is TGTGCCAGCAGTCAAGAATTAAACAGGATGGGAGAGACCCAGTACTTC.

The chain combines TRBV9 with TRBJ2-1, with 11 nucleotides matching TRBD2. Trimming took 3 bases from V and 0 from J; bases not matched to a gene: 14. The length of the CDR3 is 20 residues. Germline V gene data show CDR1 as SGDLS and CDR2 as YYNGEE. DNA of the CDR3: TGTGCCAGCAGCGACTCCGGGACTAGCGGATTATTTAGCTCCTACAATGAGCAGTTCTTC. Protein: CASSDSGTSGLFSSYNEQFF.

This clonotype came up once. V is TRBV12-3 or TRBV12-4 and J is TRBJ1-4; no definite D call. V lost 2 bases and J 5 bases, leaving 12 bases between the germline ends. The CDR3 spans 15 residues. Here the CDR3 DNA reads TGTGCCAGCAGTTTAACCACGGACTACAATGAAAAACTGTTTTTT. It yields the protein CASSLTTDYNEKLFF.

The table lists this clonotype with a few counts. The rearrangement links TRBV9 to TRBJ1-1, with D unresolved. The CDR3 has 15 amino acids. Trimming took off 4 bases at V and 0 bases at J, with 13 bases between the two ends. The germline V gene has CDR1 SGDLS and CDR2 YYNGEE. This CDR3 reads CASSPQPSMNTEAFF. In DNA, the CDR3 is TGTGCCAGCAGCCCCCAACCTTCAATGAACACTGAAGCTTTCTTT.

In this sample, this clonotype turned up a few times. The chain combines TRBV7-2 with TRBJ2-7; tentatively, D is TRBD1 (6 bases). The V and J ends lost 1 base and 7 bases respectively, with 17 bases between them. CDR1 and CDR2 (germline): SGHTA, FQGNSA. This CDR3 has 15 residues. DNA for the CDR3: TGTGCCAGCAGCTTAGGGGGGACAAACCCTACTGAGCAGTACTTC. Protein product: CASSLGGTNPTEQYF.

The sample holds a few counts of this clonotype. The CDR3 protein is CASSNPLQGHEQFF. The CDR3 coding sequence is TGTGCCAGCAGTAACCCCTTACAGGGGCATGAGCAGTTCTTC. The chain links TRBV25-1 to TRBJ2-1, with 7 bases lining up with TRBD1. CDR3 length: 14 amino acids. Germline V gene data show CDR1 as MGHDK and CDR2 as SYGVNS. The V gene end was trimmed by 5 bases and the J gene end by 8 bases; junction bases not matched to a gene: 9.

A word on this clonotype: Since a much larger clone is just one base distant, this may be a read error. The CDR3 here is CASRCSGEETQYF. CDR3 sequence (DNA): TGTGCCAGCAGATGTAGCGGAGAAGAGACCCAGTACTTC. The gene calls are TRBV7-2 and TRBJ2-5; perhaps TRBD2 as D (6 bases). CDR1 and CDR2 (germline): SGHTA, FQGNSA. Trimming removed 6 bases at V and 3 bases at J, with 11 bases between. The CDR3 has 13 residues.

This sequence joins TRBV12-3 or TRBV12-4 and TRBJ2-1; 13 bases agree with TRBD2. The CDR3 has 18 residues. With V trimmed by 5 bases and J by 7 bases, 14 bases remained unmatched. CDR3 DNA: TGTGCCAGCAGTCCGGGACTAGCGGGAAATTTGAGGGTAAATGAGCAGTTCTTC. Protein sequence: CASSPGLAGNLRVNEQFF.

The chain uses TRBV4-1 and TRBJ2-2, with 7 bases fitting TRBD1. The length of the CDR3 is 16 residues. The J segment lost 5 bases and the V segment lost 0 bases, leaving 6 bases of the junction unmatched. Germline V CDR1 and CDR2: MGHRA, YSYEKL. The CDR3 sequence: CASSQEQGSRTGELFF. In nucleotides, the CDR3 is TGCGCCAGCAGCCAAGAACAGGGGAGTCGGACCGGGGAGCTGTTTTTT.

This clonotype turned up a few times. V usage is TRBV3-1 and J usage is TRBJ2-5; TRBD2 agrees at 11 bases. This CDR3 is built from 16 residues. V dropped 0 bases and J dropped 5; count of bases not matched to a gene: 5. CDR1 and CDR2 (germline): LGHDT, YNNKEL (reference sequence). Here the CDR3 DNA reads TGTGCCAGCAGCCAAGATATAGCGGGGGGGCTGGAGACCCAGTACTTC. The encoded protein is CASSQDIAGGLETQYF.

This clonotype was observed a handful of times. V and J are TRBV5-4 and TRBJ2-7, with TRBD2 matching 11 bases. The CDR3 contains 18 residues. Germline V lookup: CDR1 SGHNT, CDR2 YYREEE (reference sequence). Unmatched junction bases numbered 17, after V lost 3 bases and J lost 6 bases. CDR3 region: CASSYSGGGRSASREQYF. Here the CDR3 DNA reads TGTGCCAGCAGCTATAGCGGGGGGGGCCGGTCCGCCTCTCGCGAGCAGTACTTC.

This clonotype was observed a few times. The CDR3 DNA sequence: TGTGCCAGCAGCTTAATAACGGGAGAACAAGAGACCCAGTACTTC. Translated, it gives CASSLITGEQETQYF. This chain links TRBV7-2 with TRBJ2-5, with a weak D call TRBD2 (6 bases). The V and J ends lost 2 bases and 2 bases respectively, with 12 bases between them. CDR1 is SGHTA, CDR2 FQGNSA, per germline. The CDR3 has 15 amino acids.

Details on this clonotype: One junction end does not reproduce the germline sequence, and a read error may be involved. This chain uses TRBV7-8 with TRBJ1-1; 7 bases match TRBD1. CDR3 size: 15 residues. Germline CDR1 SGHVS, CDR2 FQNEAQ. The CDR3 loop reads CASSLVGTVNIEAFF. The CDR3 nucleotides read TGTGCCAGCAGCTTAGTTGGGACAGTAAACATTGAAGCTTTCTTT.

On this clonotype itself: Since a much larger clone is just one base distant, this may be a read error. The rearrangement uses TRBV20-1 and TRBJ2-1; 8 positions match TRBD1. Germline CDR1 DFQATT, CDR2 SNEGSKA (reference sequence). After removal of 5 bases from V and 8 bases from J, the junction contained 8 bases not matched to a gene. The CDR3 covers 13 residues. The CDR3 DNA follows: TGCAGTGCTTGTGACAGGGGAATGGATGAGCAGTTCTTC. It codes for CSACDRGMDEQFF.

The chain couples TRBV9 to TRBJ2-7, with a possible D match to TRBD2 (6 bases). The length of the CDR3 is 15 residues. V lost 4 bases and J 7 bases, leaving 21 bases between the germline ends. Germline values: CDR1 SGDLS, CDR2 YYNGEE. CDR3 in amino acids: CASSPGGADYNEQYF. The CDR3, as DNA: TGTGCCAGCAGCCCCGGGGGAGCGGATTACAATGAGCAGTACTTC.